This T cell receptor beta chain derives from a study of human T cells and chemical hapten exposure. Specified time point: patch test 1, 2 weeks after DPC sensitization. Treatment noted: therapeutic diphenylcyclopropenone sensitization with weekly scalp DPC. TCRdb redid the calling of the RACE reads with MiXCR, one entry per CDR3 protein. The sample contains 150,000 to 200,000 distinct CDR3 sequences, around 22% of which appear only once. This clonotype was seen more than once but under ten times. The CDR3 covers 14 residues. CDR1 is SGHRS, CDR2 YFSETQ, per germline. V lost 0 bases, J lost 7 bases, and 11 bases lay in between.

Source: whole blood, taken in connection with sensitization to the hapten diphenylcyclopropenone (DPC). The chain joins TRBV5-1 to TRBJ2-1; D is unclear. This TCR was sampled from a woman aged 45-65 years with alopecia areata. Some clones in this sample may be carry-over from other donors' samples. CDR3 DNA sequence: TGCGCCAGCAGCTTGGATTCTGGTTCGAATGAGCAGTTCTTC. Translation gives CASSLDSGSNEQFF. Full variable domain (missing parts from reference TRBV5-1 and TRBJ2-1): KAGVTQTPRYLIKTRGQQVTLSCSPISGHRSVSWYQQTPGQGLQFLFEYFSETQRNKGNFPGRFSGRQFSNSRSEMNVSTLELGDSALYLCASSLDSGSNEQFFGPGTRLTVL.